This entry describes one T cell receptor (beta chain). This entry is derived from a study of identical twins. V was shortened by 3 bases and J by 7 bases, with 9 bases between the two germline ends. Germline CDR1 is SEHNR and CDR2 is FQNEAQ (reference sequence). This CDR3 region has 12 residues. TCRdb reprocessed the 5' RACE reads with MiXCR, giving one entry per CDR3 protein. Among more than 600,000 distinct CDR3 sequences, about 20% were seen once, and the ten largest hold over 10%. These same data were also listed under a study on T cells expressing NK-cell markers.

Sequencing was done on a sample of PBMCs. This TCR came from a woman between 18 and 29 years old in good health. The V gene is TRBV7-9, the J gene TRBJ1-2; D remains unclear. CDR3 loop: CASSLFLRGYTF. In nucleotides, the CDR3 is TGTGCCAGCAGCTTGTTTCTCCGTGGCTACACCTTC. Supplemented by reference TRBV7-9 and TRBJ1-2, the full variable domain reads DTGVSQNPRHKITKRGQNVTFRCDPISEHNRLYWYRQTLGQGPEFLTYFQNEAQLEKSRLLSDRFSAERPKGSFSTLEIQRTEQGDSAMYLCASSLFLRGYTFGSGTRLTVV.